This T cell receptor beta chain was documented in a study of blood T cell repertoires in COVID-19. About the research overall: The cDNA or gDNA used as material had been derived from T cells, B-cell-depleted T cells, or PBMCs.

The CDR3 covers 11 residues. V lost 4 bases, J lost 8 bases, and 7 bases lay in between. Germline V gene data show CDR1 as MGHDK and CDR2 as SYGVNS. Measured with immunoSEQ multiplex PCR; TCRdb has only the in-frame clones, and not every one. Altogether approximately 110,000 clones are present, about 90% being singletons, with the ten largest covering roughly 2.1%. V and J are TRBV25-1 and TRBJ2-3; no clear D. The receptor was isolated from a man between 50 and 59 years old with COVID-19, enrolled during active disease. Sequencing was carried out using peripheral blood. The chain's CDR3 is CASSGLVTQYF. The CDR3 bases are TGTGCCAGCAGTGGGCTGGTTACGCAGTATTTT. Combining the CDR3 with reference TRBV25-1 and TRBJ2-3 gives the whole variable domain EADIYQTPRYLVIGTGKKITLECSQTMGHDKMYWYQQDPGMELHLIHYSYGVNSTEKGDLSSESTVSRIRTEHFPLTLESARPSHTSQYLCASSGLVTQYFGPGTRLTVL.